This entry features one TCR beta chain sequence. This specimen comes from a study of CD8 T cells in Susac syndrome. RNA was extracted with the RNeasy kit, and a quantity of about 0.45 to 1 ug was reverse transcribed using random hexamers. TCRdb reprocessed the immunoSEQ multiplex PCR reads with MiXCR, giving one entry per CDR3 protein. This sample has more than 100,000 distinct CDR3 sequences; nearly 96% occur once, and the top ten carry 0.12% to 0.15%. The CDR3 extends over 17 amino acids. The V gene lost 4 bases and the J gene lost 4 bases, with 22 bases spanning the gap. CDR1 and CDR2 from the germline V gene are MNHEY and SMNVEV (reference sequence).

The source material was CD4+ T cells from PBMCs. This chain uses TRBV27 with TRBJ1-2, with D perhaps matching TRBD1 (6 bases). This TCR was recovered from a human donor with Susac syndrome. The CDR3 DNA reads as TGTGCCAGCAGTTCCCGAGGGTGGGGGCGCGATAGCTATGGCTACACCTTC. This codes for CASSSRGWGRDSYGYTF.